Following are 5 T cell receptor beta chains from one sample sequenced in a study of OX40 agonist ivuxolimab in advanced cancers. Clones were read by immunoSEQ multiplex PCR, and TCRdb kept only the in-frame ones, dropping some. The sample has tens of thousands of clones; 90% are singletons. Specimen: CD4+ or CD8+ T cells sorted from blood, collected in a trial of the OX40 agonist ivuxolimab. These receptors were taken from an adult with an advanced solid tumor such as melanoma, head and neck, liver or kidney cancer.

The chain combines TRBV7-9 with TRBJ1-5; TRBD1 is a possible D gene (6 bases). CDR1 is SEHNR and CDR2 is FQNEAQ in the germline V gene (reference sequence). CDR3 size: 13 residues. Between the trimmed V and J ends, which lost 2 bases and 4 bases, there was a span of 6 bases. CDR3 amino acids: CASSLQGNQPQHF. The DNA of the CDR3 is TGTGCCAGCAGCTTACAGGGGAATCAGCCCCAGCATTTT.

The chain uses TRBV7-9 and TRBJ1-5; no definite D call. CDR1 SEHNR and CDR2 FQNEAQ come from the germline V gene (reference sequence). V gave up 1 base and J gave up 2 bases, with 12 bases separating them. The CDR3 runs to 16 residues. DNA of the CDR3: TGTGCCAGCAGCTTAGGTGAGGGTCGGGGCAATCAGCCCCAGCATTTT. This translates into CASSLGEGRGNQPQHF. Together with reference TRBV7-9 and TRBJ1-5, the CDR3 gives the full variable domain: DTGVSQNPRHKITKRGQNVTFRCDPISEHNRLYWYRQTLGQGPEFLTYFQNEAQLEKSRLLSDRFSAERPKGSFSTLEIQRTEQGDSAMYLCASSLGEGRGNQPQHFGDGTRLSIL.

Only a few counts were recorded for this clone. The gene calls are TRBV27 and TRBJ2-1; 7 positions match TRBD2. Per the germline V gene, CDR1 is MNHEY and CDR2 is SMNVEV (reference sequence). This CDR3 has 17 residues. The junction had 14 bases not matched to a gene; V was cut back by 4 bases and J by 5 bases. CDR3 nucleotides: TGTGCCAGCAGTTCCGTTGGGGAAGGCGGGAGCCACAATGAGCAGTTCTTC. It is translated as CASSSVGEGGSHNEQFF.

This chain uses TRBV7-8 with TRBJ2-7; D is unresolved. The CDR3 runs to 15 residues. The germline gives CDR1 SGHVS, CDR2 FQNEAQ. With 5 bases removed from V and 0 bases from J, the gap between germline ends came to 14 bases. CDR3 amino acids: CASSVGLTYSYEQYF. CDR3 nucleotide sequence: TGTGCCAGCAGCGTTGGGTTGACATACTCCTACGAGCAGTACTTC.

The chain uses TRBV28 and TRBJ2-1, with TRBD2 matching over 10 bases. Germline values: CDR1 MDHEN, CDR2 SYDVKM. With V trimmed by 2 bases and J by 7 bases, 8 bases remained unmatched. The CDR3 contains 16 residues. Written as DNA, the CDR3 is TGTGCCAGCAGTTTACTTACGGGACTAGCGAAGAATGAGCAGTTCTTC. It specifies CASSLLTGLAKNEQFF.